This TCR beta chain emerged from a study of OX40 agonist ivuxolimab in advanced cancers. The overall study: Patients were treated with ivuxolimab, an agonistic anti-OX40 (CD134) antibody. Study-wide findings and caveats: Normalized T-cell clonal expansion was also low in some nonresponders.

V lost 5 bases and J 9 bases, leaving 14 bases between the germline ends. This CDR3 has 13 amino acids. Per the germline V gene, CDR1 is SGHVS and CDR2 is FQNEAQ. Autoimmune disease history or systemic immunosuppression barred patients. This clone was observed a few times. Antigen unknown. Sequencing was performed with immunoSEQ multiplex PCR; in TCRdb, only in-frame clones are kept and a portion is missing. This table holds roughly 75,000 clones, less than 90% found once. The sample was CD4+ or CD8+ T cells sorted from blood, taken in a trial of the OX40 agonist ivuxolimab. This clonotype originated in an adult with an advanced solid tumor such as melanoma, head and neck, liver or kidney cancer. This chain uses TRBV7-8 with TRBJ1-5; D is ambiguous. The CDR3 DNA reads TGTGCCAGCAGCCCGCTGGACCCGGGGCCCCAGCATTTT. Its translation: CASSPLDPGPQHF.